This T cell receptor (beta chain) stems from a study of T cell responses to AZD1222 COVID-19 vaccine. Germline V CDR1 and CDR2: SGHDT, YYEEEE. Trimming removed 2 bases from V and 7 bases from J; junction bases left unmatched: 6. The CDR3 has 15 residues. The protocol was immunoSEQ multiplex PCR, while the TCRdb copy is restricted to in-frame clones and leaves out a portion. This sample carries about 69,000 clones, less than 90% of them seen once, and the ten largest clones take 20% to 25%. This TCR came from an adult who received the AZD1222 COVID-19 vaccine. The source was peripheral blood, collected 28 days after the second AZD1222 dose. This chain links TRBV5-6 with TRBJ1-6; 7 bases agree with TRBD1. CDR3 DNA: TGTGCCAGCAGCTTCAGACAGGGCCGCAATTCACCCCTCCACTTT. Its protein is CASSFRQGRNSPLHF.